These T cell receptor beta chains were read from a single sample in a study of CD8 T cells in ankylosing spondylitis. TCRdb re-called the 5' RACE reads through MiXCR, storing one row per CDR3 protein. The profile shows some 270,000 distinct CDR3 sequences, roughly 32% of them singletons. The sample comprised blood, either unsorted or a sorted T cell fraction (not recorded which). These receptors all stem from a male donor with ankylosing spondylitis or in good health (not recorded which). Both conserved end residues are part of each CDR3.

V: TRBV20-1; J: TRBJ2-1; CDR3: CSALTMRLAGGNEQFF
V: TRBV7-9; J: TRBJ1-3; CDR3: CASSLGTDHTIYF
V: TRBV27; J: TRBJ2-7; CDR3: CASSLSGSFYEQYF
V: TRBV10-3; J: TRBJ1-2; CDR3: CAIGGTGVGYTF
V: TRBV20-1; J: TRBJ1-6; CDR3: CSASLNRQGPSYNSPLHF
V: TRBV12-3/TRBV12-4; J: TRBJ2-3; CDR3: CASSLRLLAGGTDTQYF
V: TRBV12-3/TRBV12-4; J: TRBJ2-1; CDR3: CASSFLGGRANEQFF
V: TRBV3-1; J: TRBJ2-6; CDR3: CASSLGRSGANVLTF
V: TRBV12-3/TRBV12-4; J: TRBJ1-4; CDR3: CASTTTAEKLFF
V: TRBV20-1; J: TRBJ1-1; CDR3: CSARETGLPPEAFF
V: TRBV20-1; J: TRBJ2-3; CDR3: CSAAGTPPRADTQYF
V: TRBV20-1; J: TRBJ1-6; CDR3: CSAPGQGGSPLHF
V: TRBV20-1; J: TRBJ2-6; CDR3: CSAPQGGANVLTF
V: TRBV6-1; J: TRBJ1-1; CDR3: CASKEGAFTEAFF
V: TRBV5-1; J: TRBJ1-6; CDR3: CASSLGLTSPLHF
V: TRBV20-1; J: TRBJ2-3; CDR3: CSAPWTDTDTQYF
V: TRBV5-1; J: TRBJ1-2; CDR3: CASSLAYLSEKGYGYTF
V: TRBV19; J: TRBJ2-3; CDR3: CASSTLYSGDTDTQYF
V: TRBV20-1; J: TRBJ2-7; CDR3: CSAWTGRLSREQYF
V: TRBV5-5; J: TRBJ1-3; CDR3: CASDPTSSGNTIYF
V: TRBV7-2; J: TRBJ2-1; CDR3: CASSFAGTINNEQFF
V: TRBV7-9; J: TRBJ1-5; CDR3: CASSPPGSHQPQHF
V: TRBV7-9; J: TRBJ2-1; CDR3: CASSPSGSHNEQFF
V: TRBV12-3/TRBV12-4; J: TRBJ2-7; CDR3: CASSFSRDYEQYF
V: TRBV12-3/TRBV12-4; J: TRBJ2-7; CDR3: CASSFGVGAYEQYF
V: TRBV20-1; J: TRBJ2-3; CDR3: CSATLAGGADTQYF
V: TRBV6-1; J: TRBJ2-1; CDR3: CASSLSAGGLHEQFF
V: TRBV6-2/TRBV6-3; J: TRBJ2-5; CDR3: CASSPNGPQETQYF
V: TRBV7-9; J: TRBJ2-5; CDR3: CASSAPGRASQETQYF
V: TRBV15; J: TRBJ2-5; CDR3: CATSSPPEETQYF
V: TRBV7-9; J: TRBJ2-3; CDR3: CASRPPQRLISTDTQYF
V: TRBV7-9; J: TRBJ1-3; CDR3: CASSSDRDHPSGNTIYF
V: TRBV5-5; J: TRBJ2-1; CDR3: CASSLVASGDYNEQFF
V: TRBV12-3/TRBV12-4; J: TRBJ2-7; CDR3: CASSPRQVPYEQYF
V: TRBV6-6; J: TRBJ2-2; CDR3: CAGGAGELFF
V: TRBV20-1; J: TRBJ2-1; CDR3: CSGMRGGVEQFF
V: TRBV12-3/TRBV12-4; J: TRBJ1-1; CDR3: CASSTTGGGTEAFF
V: TRBV20-1; J: TRBJ2-2; CDR3: CSARDSRGTGELFF
V: TRBV12-3/TRBV12-4; J: TRBJ2-7; CDR3: CASSFSRANYEQYF
V: TRBV12-5; J: TRBJ2-2; CDR3: CASGLVFGGPNTGELFF
V: TRBV10-3; J: TRBJ2-2; CDR3: CAISVAETPNTGELFF
V: TRBV15; J: TRBJ2-2; CDR3: CATGAGGTTGELFF
V: TRBV12-3/TRBV12-4; J: TRBJ2-1; CDR3: CASSYTGTGNEQFF
V: TRBV20-1; J: TRBJ1-1; CDR3: CSAPSAPPTEGAEAFF
V: TRBV27; J: TRBJ1-1; CDR3: CASSVDSRGEAFF
V: TRBV29-1; J: TRBJ2-2; CDR3: CSVGDRNTGELFF